This T cell receptor (beta chain) stems from a study of response to subunit inactivated influenza vaccine. With regard to this clonotype: Its antigen is as yet unknown.

Study results and caveats: The study's authors posited that every seasonal influenza vaccination enlists few new T cells.

Germline CDR1 and CDR2: SGHAT and FQNNGV. Trimming took 1 base from V and 4 from J; bases not matched to a gene: 4. The CDR3 is 14 amino acids. TCRdb called the RT-PCR reads again in MiXCR, with one record for every CDR3 protein. The sample holds more than 150,000 distinct CDR3 sequences, roughly a tenth seen once. Source: CD8+ T cells sorted from PBMCs, taken about 23 months after vaccination. The chain uses TRBV11-2 and TRBJ2-7, with TRBD2 matching over 7 bases. This clonotype was sampled from a man aged 45-69 years who received an inactivated influenza vaccine. In DNA form, the CDR3 reads TGTGCCAGCAGCTTAGGCACTAGCGTGTACGAGCAGTACTTC. As protein: CASSLGTSVYEQYF.